This T cell receptor beta chain was captured by sequencing in a study of cytotoxic CD8 clonotypes in ibrutinib-treated CLL. Study-wide background: Responses: around 24 partial, 2 complete; after median approximately 67 months, around 14 stayed remitted, approximately twelve progressed.

On this clone: Its specificity is unknown.

The study, taken as a whole, reports: Baseline clonality was higher than in age-matched healthy donors and moved in step with circulating CD8+ T-cell counts. Samples were collected at differing times from sustained-remission and progressing patients. Among the clonotypes, public ones were uncommon and contracted or held stable on treatment.

Germline lookup yields CDR1 MNHEY and CDR2 SVGAGI. V shed 7 bases and J 4 bases; nucleotides not matched to a gene: 10. There are 14 residues in the CDR3. TCRdb's table, derived via immunoSEQ multiplex PCR, lists solely in-frame clones and lacks some. This table has approximately 50,000 clones, roughly 54% appearing once. The clonotype comes from a human donor with chronic lymphocytic leukemia. The chain combines TRBV6-5 with TRBJ2-7, with 7 bases identical to TRBD2. Sequenced here: PBMCs, sampled at disease progression, from a patient treated with ibrutinib. The CDR3 bases are TGTGCCAGCAAGCGGGATGTGAGCTCGTACGAGCAGTACTTC. It codes for CASKRDVSSYEQYF.